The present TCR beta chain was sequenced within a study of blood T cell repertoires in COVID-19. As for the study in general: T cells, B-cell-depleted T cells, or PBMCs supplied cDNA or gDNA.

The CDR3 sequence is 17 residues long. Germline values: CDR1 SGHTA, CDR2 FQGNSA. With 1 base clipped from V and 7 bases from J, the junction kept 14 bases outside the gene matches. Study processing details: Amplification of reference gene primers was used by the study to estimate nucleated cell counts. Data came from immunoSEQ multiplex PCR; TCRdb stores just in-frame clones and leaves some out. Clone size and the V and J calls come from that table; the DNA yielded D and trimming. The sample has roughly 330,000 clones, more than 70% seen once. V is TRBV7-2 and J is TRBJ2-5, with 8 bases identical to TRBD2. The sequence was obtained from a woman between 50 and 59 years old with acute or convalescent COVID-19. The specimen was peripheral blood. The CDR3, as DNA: TGTGCCAGCAGCTTAGTGACCTGGGAGCGGGAGTTAGGGACCCAGTACTTC. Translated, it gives CASSLVTWERELGTQYF.